This T cell receptor (beta chain) appears in the sequencing data of a study of T cells in localized non-small cell lung cancer. The study, taken as a whole, reports: Adjacent lung exhibited a median of about 56 among the 100 most abundant tumor clones.

Data came from immunoSEQ multiplex PCR; TCRdb stores just in-frame clones and leaves some out. The sample has 17,000 or so clones, around 89% seen once. A remark on this clone: Its specificity is unknown.

The CDR3 loop spans 15 amino acids. CDR1 is SGHTA and CDR2 is FQGNSA in the germline V gene. The junction had 11 bases not matched to a gene; V was cut back by 8 bases and J by 7 bases. The V call is TRBV7-2, the J call TRBJ2-1, with 10 bases fitting TRBD2. This sample comprised peripheral blood, obtained before any cancer treatment. This sequence originates from a male donor older than 55 with stage II squamous cell lung carcinoma. The CDR3 coding sequence is TGTGCCAGCGAAAGCGGGAGGGCCTTTGTGAATGAGCAGTTCTTC. It specifies CASESGRAFVNEQFF.